The 32 T cell receptor beta chains below come from one sample, sequenced in a study of PD-1 blockade in mismatch repair-deficient tumors (dated by TCRdb to about 2017). The library was made by the immunoSEQ multiplex PCR assay. The source is immuneACCESS, and TCRdb retained only in-frame sequences with V and J called. Part of the clones is not carried over; for the studies checked, unresolved V genes explain less than half of this, and the remainder is unexplained. The sample contains approximately 16,000 clones, under 90% of them found a single time. The top ten clones comprise approximately 1.5% of the sample. This specimen was PBMCs, taken less than 25 weeks after starting pembrolizumab. The receptors here all came from an adult with mismatch repair-deficient cancer.

This clone was observed a single time. The gene calls are TRBV25-1 and TRBJ2-4; tentative D call: TRBD2 (6 bases). With 2 bases removed from V and 0 bases from J, the gap between germline ends came to 8 bases. This CDR3 has 15 residues. Germline assignment: CDR1 MGHDK and CDR2 SYGVNS. CDR3 DNA sequence: TGTGCCAGCAGTGAAGTGGGACTAGCCAAAAACATTCAGTACTTC. Translating gives CASSEVGLAKNIQYF.

The gene calls are TRBV5-6 and TRBJ1-5; D not certain. The CDR3 is 15 residues long. V shed 8 bases and J shed 0 bases, with 15 bases lying between them. CDR1 and CDR2 from the germline V gene are SGHDT and YYEEEE. The CDR3 loop reads CASIVPEYSNQPQHF. As DNA, the CDR3 is TGTGCCAGTATCGTACCCGAGTATAGCAATCAGCCCCAGCATTTT.

The chain couples TRBV27 to TRBJ2-1; 8 bases match TRBD1. The germline gives CDR1 MNHEY, CDR2 SMNVEV (reference sequence). V shed 2 bases and J 1 base; nucleotides not matched to a gene: 7. This CDR3 has 17 residues. The CDR3 DNA reads as TGTGCCAGCAGTTTAATGACAGGGGATAGTTCCTACAATGAGCAGTTCTTC. This codes for CASSLMTGDSSYNEQFF.

The chain employs TRBV19 and TRBJ1-5, with D perhaps matching TRBD1 (6 bases). The CDR3 is 17 residues long. Trimming removed 0 bases from V and 3 bases from J, with 15 bases in between. In germline, CDR1 is LNHDA, CDR2 SQIVND (reference sequence). The CDR3 spells CASSIDHFRGINQPQHF. In nucleotides, the CDR3 is TGTGCCAGTAGTATAGATCACTTCAGGGGAATCAATCAGCCCCAGCATTTT.

The V and J genes are TRBV5-4 and TRBJ2-1; 9 bases fit TRBD1. Per the germline V gene, CDR1 is SGHNT and CDR2 is YYREEE (reference sequence). V was clipped by 2 bases and J by 9 bases; unmatched bases: 15. The CDR3 covers 17 residues. Here the CDR3 DNA reads TGTGCCAGCAGCTTCGATACCGGGACAGGGTCCTGGAGTGAGCAGTTCTTC. Translating it yields CASSFDTGTGSWSEQFF. The whole variable domain, remainder taken from reference TRBV5-4 and TRBJ2-1, is ETGVTQSPTHLIKTRGQQVTLRCSSQSGHNTVSWYQQALGQGPQFIFQYYREEENGRGNFPPRFSGLQFPNYSSELNVNALELDDSALYLCASSFDTGTGSWSEQFFGPGTRLTVL.

The chain carries TRBV7-8 and TRBJ1-1, with D maybe TRBD1 (6 bases). Germline values: CDR1 SGHVS, CDR2 FQNEAQ. CDR3 size: 15 residues. The V and J ends lost 4 bases and 0 bases respectively, with 12 bases between them. CDR3 nucleotide sequence: TGTGCCAGCAGCTCTTTGACAGGCGTGAACACTGAAGCTTTCTTT. It yields the protein CASSSLTGVNTEAFF. Full variable domain (missing parts from reference TRBV7-8 and TRBJ1-1): GAGVSQSPRYKVAKRGQDVALRCDPISGHVSLFWYQQALGQGPEFLTYFQNEAQLDKSGLPSDRFFAERPEGSVSTLKIQRTQQEDSAVYLCASSSLTGVNTEAFFGQGTRLTVV.

This clone has only one observation. This sequence joins TRBV5-4 and TRBJ1-5; D might be TRBD1 (6 bases). The V end lost 4 bases, the J end lost 5 bases, and 19 bases lay between the germline ends. CDR1 and CDR2 from the germline V gene are SGHNT and YYREEE (reference sequence). The CDR3 has 16 amino acids. Here the CDR3 reads CASSPKQGSEDQPQHF. CDR3 nucleotide sequence: TGTGCCAGCAGCCCTAAACAGGGTTCGGAAGATCAGCCCCAGCATTTT. Full variable domain (rest looked up from reference TRBV5-4 and TRBJ1-5): ETGVTQSPTHLIKTRGQQVTLRCSSQSGHNTVSWYQQALGQGPQFIFQYYREEENGRGNFPPRFSGLQFPNYSSELNVNALELDDSALYLCASSPKQGSEDQPQHFGDGTRLSIL.

This clone was recorded once. V gene TRBV27 combines with J gene TRBJ1-1; possibly TRBD1 for D (5 bases). V lost 6 bases and J lost 2, with 10 bases in between. The CDR3 runs 13 residues. Germline lookup yields CDR1 MNHEY and CDR2 SMNVEV (reference sequence). CDR3 sequence: CASRTGGNTEAFF. The CDR3 bases are TGTGCCAGCAGAACGGGGGGTAACACTGAAGCTTTCTTT.

This clone was observed once. This chain connects TRBV27 to TRBJ1-5; 7 bases line up with TRBD1. Germline V CDR1 and CDR2: MNHEY, SMNVEV (reference sequence). The ends lost 5 bases at V and 3 bases at J; junction bases unmatched: 13. The CDR3 length is 17 residues. The CDR3, as DNA: TGTGCCAGCAGTCCTATCCACCGGGACAGTACCAATCAGCCCCAGCATTTT. It translates to CASSPIHRDSTNQPQHF.

The gene calls are TRBV27 and TRBJ2-4; 8 nucleotides match TRBD1. V dropped 11 bases and J dropped 0; count of bases not matched to a gene: 15. CDR1 MNHEY and CDR2 SMNVEV come from the germline V gene (reference sequence). The CDR3 is 17 amino acids. The CDR3 here is CAPCPGQERLAKNIQYF. The CDR3 DNA sequence: TGTGCCCCCTGCCCGGGACAGGAGAGACTAGCCAAAAACATTCAGTACTTC.

The J gene is TRBJ1-1, the V gene TRBV7-9, with D possibly TRBD1 on 6 matching bases. This CDR3 contains 13 residues. Per the germline V gene, CDR1 is SEHNR and CDR2 is FQNEAQ (reference sequence). V was shortened by 10 bases and J by 6 bases, with 18 bases between the two germline ends. The CDR3, as DNA: TGTGCCACCCACCCCCAAACAGGGTCTGAAGCTTTCTTT. This codes for CATHPQTGSEAFF. The whole variable domain, remainder taken from reference TRBV7-9 and TRBJ1-1, is DTGVSQNPRHKITKRGQNVTFRCDPISEHNRLYWYRQTLGQGPEFLTYFQNEAQLEKSRLLSDRFSAERPKGSFSTLEIQRTEQGDSAMYLCATHPQTGSEAFFGQGTRLTVV.

The count of this clone is one. The CDR3 bases are TGCAGCGTAAGCGGACTAGCGTACGAGCAGTACTTC. Its protein product is CSVSGLAYEQYF. The gene calls are TRBV29-1 and TRBJ2-7; TRBD2 agrees at 9 bases. This CDR3 has 12 residues. CDR1 and CDR2 (germline): SQVTM, ANQGSEA. The V gene end was trimmed by 6 bases and the J gene end by 4 bases; junction bases not matched to a gene: 4.

The gene calls are TRBV28 and TRBJ1-2, with a weak D call TRBD1 (5 bases). V was trimmed by 4 bases and J by 8 bases, leaving 20 bases between them. CDR3 size: 15 residues. Per the germline V gene, CDR1 is MDHEN and CDR2 is SYDVKM. The CDR3 loop reads CASSSLIWRGAGYTF. As DNA, the CDR3 is TGTGCCAGCAGTTCCCTCATCTGGCGGGGCGCGGGCTACACCTTC.

This clone has a single count. The chain has TRBV5-4 and TRBJ2-1; 7 bases line up with TRBD2. This CDR3 contains 15 residues. The germline gives CDR1 SGHNT, CDR2 YYREEE (reference sequence). Trimming removed 7 bases from V and 7 bases from J; junction bases left unmatched: 14. The CDR3 protein is CASARDYSPRNEQFF. In DNA, the CDR3 is TGTGCCAGCGCCCGGGACTACTCTCCGAGGAATGAGCAGTTCTTC.

The chain employs TRBV9 and TRBJ2-3; 9 bases align to TRBD2. The germline gives CDR1 SGDLS, CDR2 YYNGEE. The CDR3 is made up of 17 amino acids. J gave up 5 bases and V 0 bases, and 10 bases lay outside the gene matches. In DNA form, the CDR3 reads TGTGCCAGCAGCGTAGGGGGGGTAGCGGGAGTGGTAGATACGCAGTATTTT. This sequence encodes CASSVGGVAGVVDTQYF.

The chain employs TRBV27 and TRBJ2-1; TRBD2 agrees at 9 bases. V trimming: 10 bases; J trimming: 7 bases; junction bases outside the gene matches: 8. The CDR3 loop spans 13 amino acids. CDR1 is MNHEY and CDR2 is SMNVEV in the germline V gene (reference sequence). As DNA, the CDR3 is TGTGCCACCCTTAGCGGGAGCCCTAATGAGCAGTTCTTC. As protein: CATLSGSPNEQFF.

This chain joins TRBV4-2 and TRBJ1-4; 9 nucleotides agree with TRBD1. CDR3 size: 15 residues. J gave up 5 bases and V 4 bases, and 5 bases lay outside the gene matches. The germline gives CDR1 LGHNA, CDR2 YNFKEQ. The CDR3 nucleotides read TGTGCCAGCAGCCTAACCGGGACAGGGAATGAAAAACTGTTTTTT. This codes for CASSLTGTGNEKLFF.

J is TRBJ2-3 and V is TRBV5-4; D remains ambiguous. This CDR3 contains 13 residues. Trimming shortened V by 2 bases and J by 1 base, and 5 bases separated the two germline ends. CDR1 and CDR2 (germline): SGHNT, YYREEE (reference sequence). The CDR3 sequence: CASSLYGTDTQYF. As DNA, the CDR3 is TGTGCCAGCAGCTTATATGGCACAGATACGCAGTATTTT.

V is TRBV28 and J is TRBJ1-1; possible D gene TRBD1, 5 bases. Germline loops: CDR1 MDHEN, CDR2 SYDVKM. The CDR3 length is 14 residues. V was cut by 7 bases and J by 4 bases, with 16 bases left in between. This chain's CDR3 is CASTLGPQGTEAFF. CDR3 sequence (DNA): TGTGCCAGCACTTTGGGCCCCCAGGGCACTGAAGCTTTCTTT.

The V and J genes are TRBV5-1 and TRBJ2-7; D is undetermined. Germline CDR1 is SGHRS and CDR2 is YFSETQ. V gave up 2 bases and J gave up 6 bases, with 9 bases separating them. The CDR3 has 12 amino acids. CDR3: CASSLTLGEQYF. In DNA, the CDR3 is TGCGCCAGCAGCTTAACTCTTGGCGAGCAGTACTTC.

The chain employs TRBV7-9 and TRBJ1-1; D is undetermined. V dropped 3 bases and J dropped 5 bases, with 10 bases sitting between them. CDR1 is SEHNR and CDR2 is FQNEAQ in the germline V gene (reference sequence). The CDR3 length is 13 residues. The CDR3 spells CASSFSGETEAFF. The CDR3 DNA is TGTGCCAGCAGCTTTAGCGGGGAAACTGAAGCTTTCTTT.

The genes are TRBV5-1 and TRBJ1-1; 8 nucleotides align to TRBD1. Germline V gives CDR1 SGHRS, CDR2 YFSETQ. The CDR3 loop spans 15 amino acids. With 4 bases clipped from V and 2 bases from J, the junction kept 7 bases outside the gene matches. CDR3 region: CASSTQGGKNTEAFF. For the CDR3, the DNA is TGCGCCAGCAGCACACAGGGGGGGAAAAACACTGAAGCTTTCTTT.

The chain carries TRBV10-3 and TRBJ1-4; 8 bases fit TRBD1. Trimming at V came to 6 bases and at J to 8 bases, leaving 8 bases not matched to a gene. CDR1 is ENHRY and CDR2 is SYGVKD in the germline V gene. The CDR3 runs to 14 residues. CDR3 bases: TGTGCCATCAGAAACGGACAGGGAGAGGAAAAACTGTTTTTT. Protein product: CAIRNGQGEEKLFF.

This chain links TRBV28 with TRBJ2-5; the D gene is possibly TRBD2 (6 bases). Germline V gives CDR1 MDHEN, CDR2 SYDVKM. There are 16 residues in the CDR3. Trimming removed 6 bases from V and 5 bases from J, with 22 bases in between. CDR3 coding DNA: TGTGCCAGCAGCTCACGTGGGACTTTGTCTGTGGAGACCCAGTACTTC. It codes for CASSSRGTLSVETQYF.

This clone appeared a single time. The gene calls are TRBV5-4 and TRBJ2-2; TRBD2 is a possible D gene (6 bases). V lost 3 bases and J 4 bases, leaving 16 bases between the germline ends. The germline CDR1 and CDR2 sequences are SGHNT and YYREEE (reference sequence). The CDR3 covers 16 residues. The CDR3 nucleotides read TGTGCCAGCAGCTCATTTGCCGGGAGATCCACCGGGGAGCTGTTTTTT. Amino acids: CASSSFAGRSTGELFF.

This clone has only one observation. The chain combines TRBV5-4 with TRBJ2-4, with TRBD2 as a possible D gene (5 bases). The V end was cut by 1 base, the J end by 6 bases, with 8 bases between. CDR3 size: 13 residues. Germline V CDR1 and CDR2: SGHNT, YYREEE (reference sequence). The DNA of the CDR3 is TGTGCCAGCAGCTTGAGCGGAATAAACATTCAGTACTTC. Protein sequence: CASSLSGINIQYF. Full variable domain (outside the CDR3, taken from reference TRBV5-4 and TRBJ2-4): ETGVTQSPTHLIKTRGQQVTLRCSSQSGHNTVSWYQQALGQGPQFIFQYYREEENGRGNFPPRFSGLQFPNYSSELNVNALELDDSALYLCASSLSGINIQYFGAGTRLSVL.

The chain joins TRBV5-5 to TRBJ2-5, with 7 bases fitting TRBD2. The CDR3 contains 13 residues. V was pared by 2 bases and J by 4 bases, with 2 bases of the junction left unmatched. Germline CDR1 SGHKS, CDR2 YYEKEE (reference sequence). The CDR3 sequence: CASSLSGGETQYF. The CDR3 bases are TGTGCCAGCAGCTTATCGGGGGGAGAGACCCAGTACTTC.

This chain joins TRBV6-5 and TRBJ1-2; TRBD1 aligns across 9 bases. Germline V CDR1 and CDR2: MNHEY, SVGAGI. With V trimmed by 5 bases and J by 8 bases, 6 bases remained unmatched. The CDR3 runs 13 residues. The CDR3 loop reads CASSLTGGSGYTF. The CDR3 region has the DNA TGTGCCAGCAGTCTAACAGGGGGCTCGGGCTACACCTTC.

This clone was observed a few times. This chain connects TRBV19 to TRBJ2-7; 9 nucleotides agree with TRBD1. Germline V lookup: CDR1 LNHDA, CDR2 SQIVND (reference sequence). V shed 0 bases, J shed 1 base, and the junction held 4 bases outside the gene matches. CDR3 size: 16 residues. The chain's CDR3 is CASSIDVGTGSYEQYF. CDR3 DNA: TGTGCCAGTAGTATAGATGTGGGGACAGGGTCCTACGAGCAGTACTTC.

V gene TRBV2 combines with J gene TRBJ1-3; D is perhaps TRBD1 (5 bases). V gave up 6 bases and J gave up 3 bases, with 15 bases separating them. This CDR3 region has 15 residues. Germline values: CDR1 SNHLY, CDR2 FYNNEI. CDR3 nucleotide sequence: TGTGCCAGCAGGGCCTTCGGGGGTAGTGGAAACACCATATATTTT. It specifies CASRAFGGSGNTIYF.

The chain employs TRBV4-1 and TRBJ1-5; possible D gene TRBD1, 5 bases. The CDR3 spans 17 residues. The germline gives CDR1 MGHRA, CDR2 YSYEKL. V was clipped by 1 base and J by 4 bases, with 17 bases between them. This chain's CDR3 is CASSQGRGFKGNQPQHF. In DNA, the CDR3 is TGCGCCAGCAGCCAAGGACGGGGGTTCAAGGGGAATCAGCCCCAGCATTTT.

This rearrangement joins TRBV19 to TRBJ1-2; TRBD1 matches at 10 bases. The germline V gene has CDR1 LNHDA and CDR2 SQIVND (reference sequence). This CDR3 has 14 residues. J gave up 5 bases and V 6 bases, and 6 bases lay outside the gene matches. CDR3: CASSPTGGGYGYTF. Here the CDR3 DNA reads TGTGCCAGTAGCCCGACAGGGGGCGGGTATGGCTACACCTTC.